This T cell receptor beta chain was identified during a study of blood T cell repertoires in COVID-19. Looking at the study overall: In each case, the material was cDNA or gDNA derived from T cells, B-cell-depleted T cells, or PBMCs.

This CDR3 has 13 residues. Germline-derived CDR1 and CDR2 are SQVTM and ANQGSEA. V lost 4 bases and J lost 4, with 11 bases in between. Original processing methods: Reference gene primer amplification gave estimated nucleated cell counts. TCRdb's copy holds only in-frame clones and misses some; the assay was immunoSEQ multiplex PCR. From that table come the V and J calls and clone size; the DNA was used to work out D and trimming. Of more than 200,000 clones in the sample, 70% to 90% were seen once. This sequence originates from a man between 18 and 35 years old with active or convalescent COVID-19. The chain recombines TRBV29-1 with TRBJ1-5, with a possible D match to TRBD1 (5 bases). Material for sequencing was peripheral blood. As DNA, the CDR3 is TGCAGCGTTGGTCCAGGGTCAAATCAGCCCCAGCATTTT. Translated, it gives CSVGPGSNQPQHF.